This T cell receptor (beta chain) was sequenced in a study of lung T cells in sarcoidosis with Löfgren's syndrome. Study-level information: Repertoire analyses centered on Löfgren's syndrome patients. Regarding the study as a whole: Shared TRAV12-1 and TRBV2 CDR3 motifs were reported across several patients. The most expanded V genes in Löfgren's patients were reportedly TRAV12-1 and TRBV2.

V gave up 7 bases and J gave up 5 bases; unmatched junction bases: 8. The germline V gene has CDR1 SNHLY and CDR2 FYNNEI. This CDR3 comprises 15 residues. A single record per CDR3 protein comes from TCRdb applying MiXCR to the reads. The profile shows roughly 63,000 distinct CDR3 sequences, 21% of them singletons. Comment on this clonotype: Its antigen is not known.

This TCR was sampled from a human donor with sarcoidosis (Löfgren's syndrome or another form), or a control subject (not recorded which). Material: CD4+ T cells from PBMCs. V usage is TRBV2 and J usage is TRBJ2-2; 9 bases match TRBD1. The CDR3 loop reads CASNLGQGGTGELFF. The CDR3 nucleotides are TGTGCCAGCAACCTGGGACAGGGCGGGACCGGGGAGCTGTTTTTT.